The clone carrying this T cell receptor (beta chain) was seen only a few times. CDR1 is SGHVS and CDR2 is FQNEAQ in the germline V gene. Deletions cut 1 base from V and 4 bases from J, with 7 bases between. This CDR3 region has 13 residues. These data come from a study of blood T cell repertoires in COVID-19. Study-level information: The analysed material was cDNA or gDNA that came from T cells, B-cell-depleted T cells, or PBMCs.

Study processing details: Amplified reference gene primers provided the basis for estimating nucleated cell counts. Sequencing used immunoSEQ multiplex PCR; TCRdb keeps in-frame clones, though not all of them. The V and J calls and clone size are taken from that table; D and trimming were inferred from the DNA. Of under 300,000 clones listed, approximately 80% are singletons. Sequencing used peripheral blood. This clonotype originated in a woman of 80 years or more with active or convalescent COVID-19. V usage is TRBV7-8 and J usage is TRBJ1-2; D not resolved. The CDR3 DNA reads TGTGCCAGCAGCTTAGACCTCAGCTATGGCTACACCTTC. This sequence encodes CASSLDLSYGYTF.